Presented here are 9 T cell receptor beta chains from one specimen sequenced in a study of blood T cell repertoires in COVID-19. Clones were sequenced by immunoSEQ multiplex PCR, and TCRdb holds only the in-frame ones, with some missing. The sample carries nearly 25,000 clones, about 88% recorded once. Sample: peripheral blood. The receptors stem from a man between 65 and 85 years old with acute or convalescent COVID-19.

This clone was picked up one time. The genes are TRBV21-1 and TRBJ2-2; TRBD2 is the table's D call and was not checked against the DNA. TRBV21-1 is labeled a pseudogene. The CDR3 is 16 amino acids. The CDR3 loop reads CASSTGLAGESGELFF. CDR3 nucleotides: TGTGCCAGCAGCACGGGACTAGCGGGAGAATCCGGGGAGCTGTTTTTT.

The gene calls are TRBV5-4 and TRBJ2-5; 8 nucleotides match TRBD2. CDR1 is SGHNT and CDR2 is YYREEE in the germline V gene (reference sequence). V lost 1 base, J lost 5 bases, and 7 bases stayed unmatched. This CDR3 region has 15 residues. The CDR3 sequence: CASSLIAGGGETQYF. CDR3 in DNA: TGTGCCAGCAGCTTGATTGCGGGAGGCGGCGAGACCCAGTACTTC. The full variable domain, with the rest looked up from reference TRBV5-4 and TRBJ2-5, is ETGVTQSPTHLIKTRGQQVTLRCSSQSGHNTVSWYQQALGQGPQFIFQYYREEENGRGNFPPRFSGLQFPNYSSELNVNALELDDSALYLCASSLIAGGGETQYFGPGTRLLVL.

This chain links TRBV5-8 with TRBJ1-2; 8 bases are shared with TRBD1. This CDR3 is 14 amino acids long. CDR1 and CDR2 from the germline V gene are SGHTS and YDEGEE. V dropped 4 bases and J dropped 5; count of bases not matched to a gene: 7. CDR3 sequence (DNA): TGTGCCAGCAGCGGGGGGACAGGAGGGTATGGCTACACCTTC. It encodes CASSGGTGGYGYTF.

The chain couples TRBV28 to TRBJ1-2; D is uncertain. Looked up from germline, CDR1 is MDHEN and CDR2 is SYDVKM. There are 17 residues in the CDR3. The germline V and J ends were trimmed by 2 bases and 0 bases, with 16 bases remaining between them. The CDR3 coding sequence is TGTGCCAGCAGTTTAAGCGGGTCCGCCCTATCTAACTATGGCTACACCTTC. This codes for CASSLSGSALSNYGYTF.

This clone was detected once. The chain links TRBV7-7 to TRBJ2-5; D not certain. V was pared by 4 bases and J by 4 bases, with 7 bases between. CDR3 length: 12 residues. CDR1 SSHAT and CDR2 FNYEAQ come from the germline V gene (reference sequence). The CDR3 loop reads CASSSPGETQYF. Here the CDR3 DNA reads TGTGCCAGCAGCTCGCCGGGAGAGACCCAGTACTTC.

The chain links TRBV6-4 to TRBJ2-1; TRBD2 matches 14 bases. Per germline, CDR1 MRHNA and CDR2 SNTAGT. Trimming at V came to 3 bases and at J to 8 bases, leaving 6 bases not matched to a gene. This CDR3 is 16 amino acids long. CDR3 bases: TGTGCCAGCAGTGAAGGGACTAGCGGGAGCGGCGATGAGCAGTTCTTC. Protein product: CASSEGTSGSGDEQFF.

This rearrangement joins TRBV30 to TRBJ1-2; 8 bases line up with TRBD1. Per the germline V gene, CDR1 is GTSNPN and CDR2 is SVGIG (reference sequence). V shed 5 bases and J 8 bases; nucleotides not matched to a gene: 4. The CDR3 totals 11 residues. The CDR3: CAWQGARGYTF. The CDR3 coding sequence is TGTGCCTGGCAGGGGGCGAGAGGCTACACCTTC.

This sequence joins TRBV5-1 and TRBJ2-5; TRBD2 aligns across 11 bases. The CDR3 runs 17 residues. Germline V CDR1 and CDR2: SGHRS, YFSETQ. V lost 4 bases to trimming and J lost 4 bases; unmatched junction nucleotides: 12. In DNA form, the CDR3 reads TGCGCCAGCAGCAGTCTAAACGCGGGGACTAGCGGAGAGACCCAGTACTTC. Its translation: CASSSLNAGTSGETQYF.

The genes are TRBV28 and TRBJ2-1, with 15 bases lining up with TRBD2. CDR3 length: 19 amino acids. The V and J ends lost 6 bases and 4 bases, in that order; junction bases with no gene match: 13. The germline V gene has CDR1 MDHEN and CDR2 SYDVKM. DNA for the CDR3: TGTGCCAGCAGCCCTTCCTCGGGACTAGCGGGAGGAGGTTACAATGAGCAGTTCTTC. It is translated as CASSPSSGLAGGGYNEQFF. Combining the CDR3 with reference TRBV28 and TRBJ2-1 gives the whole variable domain DVKVTQSSRYLVKRTGEKVFLECVQDMDHENMFWYRQDPGLGLRLIYFSYDVKMKEKGDIPEGYSVSREKKERFSLILESASTNQTSMYLCASSPSSGLAGGGYNEQFFGPGTRLTVL.